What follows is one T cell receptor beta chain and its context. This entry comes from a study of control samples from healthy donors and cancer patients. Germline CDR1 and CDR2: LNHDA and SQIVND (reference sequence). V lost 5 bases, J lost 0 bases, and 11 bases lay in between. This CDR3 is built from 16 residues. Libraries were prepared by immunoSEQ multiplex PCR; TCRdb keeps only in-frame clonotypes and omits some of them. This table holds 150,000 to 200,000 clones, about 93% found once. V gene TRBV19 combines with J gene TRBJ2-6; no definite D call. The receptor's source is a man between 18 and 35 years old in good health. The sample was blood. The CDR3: CASSGSKSSGANVLTF. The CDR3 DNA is TGTGCCAGTAGTGGGTCCAAGAGCTCTGGGGCCAACGTCCTGACTTTC.